Following are 3 T cell receptor beta chains from one sample sequenced in a study of vaccination and CD4 T cells after COVID-19. Treatment meaning: roughly ten-day PBMC culture with coronavirus spike peptide pools or control peptides (ViraFEST assay). Their specific antigens are unknown. The Oncomine TCR Beta short-read assay generated sequence data from the DNA of cultured CD4+ T cells. TCRdb processed the PCR reads anew with MiXCR; each CDR3 protein has one entry. This sample has fewer than 12,000 distinct CDR3 sequences; around two fifths occur once, and the top ten carry 21%. The sample taken for sequencing was CD4+ T cells from blood, cultured in vitro. These receptors were taken from a human donor who had recovered from COVID-19.

The V gene is TRBV6-1, the J gene TRBJ1-5; no reliable D call. V lost 5 bases and J 5 bases, leaving 13 bases between the germline ends. The V gene's germline CDR1 is MNHNS and CDR2 SASEGT. The CDR3 is 14 amino acids. The CDR3 nucleotides are TGTGCCAGCAGTCGTGTTTTTAAGGATCAGCCCCAGCATTTT. As protein: CASSRVFKDQPQHF.

The chain employs TRBV11-1 and TRBJ1-6; 9 bases map to TRBD1. Germline V lookup: CDR1 SGHAT, CDR2 FQDESV (reference sequence). J lost 0 bases, V lost 0 bases, and 12 bases had no gene match. The CDR3 length is 21 residues. CDR3 residues: CASSLARPGQGTSSYNSPLHF. The CDR3 DNA reads TGTGCCAGCAGCTTAGCTCGACCCGGACAGGGGACGAGCTCCTATAATTCACCCCTCCACTTT.

The rearrangement joins TRBV10-1 to TRBJ1-2; D gene uncertain. V dropped 3 bases and J dropped 6 bases, with 11 bases sitting between them. The CDR3 is 13 residues long. Per the germline V gene, CDR1 is WNHNN and CDR2 is SYGVQD (reference sequence). The DNA of the CDR3 is TGCGCCAGCAGTGAAACGGCCCGGGATGGCTACACCTTC. The encoded protein is CASSETARDGYTF.